This T cell receptor beta chain was captured in a study of control samples from healthy donors and cancer patients. Assay used: immunoSEQ multiplex PCR; TCRdb lists only in-frame clones, some missing. This table holds under 15,000 clones, around 94% found once. This TCR derives from an elderly man with lung cancer. Material: PBMCs.

The CDR3 DNA sequence: TGTGCCAGCACCGATCCGGGACAAATGAACACTGAAGCTTTCTTT. Translating it yields CASTDPGQMNTEAFF. The chain recombines TRBV28 with TRBJ1-1; perhaps TRBD1 as D (6 bases). CDR1 is MDHEN and CDR2 is SYDVKM in the germline V gene. This CDR3 is built from 15 residues. V gave up 7 bases and J gave up 0 bases, with 15 bases separating them.